This TCR beta chain came from a study of T cells in Graves' hyperthyroidism and ophthalmopathy. Regions amplified from RNA transcripts were the TCR beta CDR3 regions. The TCR CDR3 was amplified in a first-round RT-PCR using the HTBI primer set. TCRdb re-analysed the multiplex PCR reads in MiXCR, keeping a single row per CDR3 protein. The sample gives 750,000 to 950,000 distinct CDR3 sequences, about two fifths of which show up once; 7.5% to 9.5% is in the top ten. The ends were cut back, 3 bases at V and 3 bases at J, with 20 bases in the middle. The CDR3 is 18 residues long. CDR1 and CDR2 (germline): SGHAT, FQNNGV. This clonotype was seen once.

The source is a man between 18 and 29 years old with Graves' hyperthyroidism. This sequence joins TRBV11-2 and TRBJ2-2; D perhaps matches TRBD1 (6 bases). The specimen sequenced was blood. The CDR3 DNA sequence: TGTGCCAGCAGCTTGATACAGGGCCCGACATACCACACCGGGGAGCTGTTTTTT. Its protein is CASSLIQGPTYHTGELFF.